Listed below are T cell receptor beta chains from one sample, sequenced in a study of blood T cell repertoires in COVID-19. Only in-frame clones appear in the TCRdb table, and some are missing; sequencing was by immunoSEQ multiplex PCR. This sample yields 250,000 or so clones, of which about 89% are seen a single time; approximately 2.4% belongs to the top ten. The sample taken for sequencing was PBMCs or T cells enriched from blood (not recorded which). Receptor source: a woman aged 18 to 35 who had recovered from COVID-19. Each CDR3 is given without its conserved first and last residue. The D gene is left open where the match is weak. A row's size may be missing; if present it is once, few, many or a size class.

CDR3 protein: SVKTGVGEQY
CDR3 length: 10
V gene: TRBV29-1
clone size: -
D gene: TRBD1
J gene: TRBJ2-7

CDR3 protein: ASSQRGQSSYNSPLH
CDR3 length: 15
V gene: TRBV4-2
clone size: -
D gene: TRBD1
J gene: TRBJ1-6

CDR3 protein: ARAGTGASGANVLT
CDR3 length: 14
V gene: TRBV10-2
clone size: -
D gene: TRBD1
J gene: TRBJ2-6

CDR3 protein: ASSDTGAEGTDTQY
CDR3 length: 14
V gene: TRBV10-1
clone size: -
D gene: -
J gene: TRBJ2-3

CDR3 protein: ASIEGASSTDTQY
CDR3 length: 13
V gene: TRBV9
clone size: -
D gene: TRBD1
J gene: TRBJ2-3

CDR3 protein: ASSLASLASGYNEQF
CDR3 length: 15
V gene: TRBV7-3
clone size: -
D gene: TRBD2
J gene: TRBJ2-1

CDR3 protein: ASSLSSYEQY
CDR3 length: 10
V gene: TRBV7-8
clone size: -
D gene: -
J gene: TRBJ2-7

CDR3 protein: AISEGLAGAFYEQY
CDR3 length: 14
V gene: TRBV10-3
clone size: -
D gene: TRBD2
J gene: TRBJ2-7

CDR3 protein: ASSLGGSLETQY
CDR3 length: 12
V gene: TRBV7-2
clone size: -
D gene: TRBD2
J gene: TRBJ2-5

CDR3 protein: ASSALQGKGEKLF
CDR3 length: 13
V gene: TRBV11-2
clone size: -
D gene: -
J gene: TRBJ1-4

CDR3 protein: ASSRGGASDEQF
CDR3 length: 12
V gene: TRBV6-5
clone size: -
D gene: TRBD2
J gene: TRBJ2-1

CDR3 protein: ASRTEAEASGHTDTQY
CDR3 length: 16
V gene: TRBV13
clone size: -
D gene: TRBD2
J gene: TRBJ2-3

CDR3 protein: ASSHSGSGELF
CDR3 length: 11
V gene: TRBV27
clone size: few
D gene: TRBD2
J gene: TRBJ2-2

CDR3 protein: ASTTVVRGTEAF
CDR3 length: 12
V gene: TRBV6-5
clone size: -
D gene: -
J gene: TRBJ1-1

CDR3 protein: ASSLAGGHNEQF
CDR3 length: 12
V gene: TRBV5-1
clone size: few
D gene: TRBD2
J gene: TRBJ2-1

CDR3 protein: ASSATGTGEKLF
CDR3 length: 12
V gene: TRBV9
clone size: -
D gene: TRBD1
J gene: TRBJ1-4

CDR3 protein: SHSRSVGSGNTIY
CDR3 length: 13
V gene: TRBV2
clone size: -
D gene: -
J gene: TRBJ1-3

CDR3 protein: ASSLVPEQETQY
CDR3 length: 12
V gene: TRBV7-9
clone size: -
D gene: -
J gene: TRBJ2-5

CDR3 protein: ATEGGDYGYT
CDR3 length: 10
V gene: TRBV28
clone size: -
D gene: -
J gene: TRBJ1-2

CDR3 protein: SPQQGVSYEQY
CDR3 length: 11
V gene: TRBV29-1
clone size: -
D gene: TRBD1
J gene: TRBJ2-7

CDR3 protein: ATSHRGNEQF
CDR3 length: 10
V gene: TRBV15
clone size: -
D gene: TRBD1
J gene: TRBJ2-1

CDR3 protein: ASSPGTPMNTEAF
CDR3 length: 13
V gene: TRBV19
clone size: many
D gene: -
J gene: TRBJ1-1

CDR3 protein: ASSRGHSNQPQH
CDR3 length: 12
V gene: TRBV4-3
clone size: -
D gene: -
J gene: TRBJ1-5

CDR3 protein: ASSGVAGVGETQY
CDR3 length: 13
V gene: TRBV19
clone size: -
D gene: TRBD2
J gene: TRBJ2-5

CDR3 protein: ASSPSGSLGYEQY
CDR3 length: 13
V gene: TRBV27
clone size: -
D gene: TRBD2
J gene: TRBJ2-7

CDR3 protein: AWRPLAGLFATQY
CDR3 length: 13
V gene: TRBV30
clone size: -
D gene: TRBD2
J gene: TRBJ2-3

CDR3 protein: AWSRTSGQETQY
CDR3 length: 12
V gene: TRBV30
clone size: -
D gene: TRBD2
J gene: TRBJ2-5

CDR3 protein: ASSSGGRSVAEQY
CDR3 length: 13
V gene: TRBV11-3
clone size: -
D gene: -
J gene: TRBJ2-7

CDR3 protein: ASSELRGKGYLQY
CDR3 length: 13
V gene: TRBV10-1
clone size: -
D gene: -
J gene: TRBJ2-7

CDR3 protein: ASDTRGNQPQH
CDR3 length: 11
V gene: TRBV19
clone size: few
D gene: -
J gene: TRBJ1-5

CDR3 protein: ATSRGPSGGSEQY
CDR3 length: 13
V gene: TRBV15
clone size: -
D gene: TRBD2
J gene: TRBJ2-7

CDR3 protein: ASSTTGSYSYEQY
CDR3 length: 13
V gene: TRBV28
clone size: -
D gene: -
J gene: TRBJ2-7

CDR3 protein: ASSSYTDTQY
CDR3 length: 10
V gene: TRBV27
clone size: -
D gene: -
J gene: TRBJ2-3

CDR3 protein: ASSLEWGQGSYEQY
CDR3 length: 14
V gene: TRBV5-1
clone size: -
D gene: TRBD1
J gene: TRBJ2-7

CDR3 protein: ASSPLQTGGHEQF
CDR3 length: 13
V gene: TRBV18
clone size: -
D gene: TRBD1
J gene: TRBJ2-1

CDR3 protein: ASSPRRGNPSYNEQF
CDR3 length: 15
V gene: TRBV7-3
clone size: -
D gene: TRBD2
J gene: TRBJ2-1

CDR3 protein: ASSQPGLAGGSRSYEQY
CDR3 length: 17
V gene: TRBV7-8
clone size: -
D gene: TRBD2
J gene: TRBJ2-7

CDR3 protein: ASSKTGGSNSYNEQF
CDR3 length: 15
V gene: TRBV7-2
clone size: -
D gene: TRBD1
J gene: TRBJ2-1

CDR3 protein: ASSPPPVGKNTEAF
CDR3 length: 14
V gene: TRBV5-1
clone size: -
D gene: -
J gene: TRBJ1-1

CDR3 protein: ASPQRTGYNSPLH
CDR3 length: 13
V gene: TRBV5-1
clone size: -
D gene: -
J gene: TRBJ1-6

CDR3 protein: ASSPRRSGGAEDTQY
CDR3 length: 15
V gene: TRBV11-3
clone size: -
D gene: TRBD2
J gene: TRBJ2-3

CDR3 protein: ASSHYRDRGSNNYGYT
CDR3 length: 16
V gene: TRBV11-2
clone size: once
D gene: TRBD1
J gene: TRBJ1-2

CDR3 protein: ASNGRGSYNEQF
CDR3 length: 12
V gene: TRBV10-2
clone size: -
D gene: -
J gene: TRBJ2-1

CDR3 protein: ASSLARGEWETQY
CDR3 length: 13
V gene: TRBV5-1
clone size: -
D gene: -
J gene: TRBJ2-5